This TCR beta chain was observed in a study of shared clonotypes between healthy human individuals. The wider study: A couple of women and three men aged 18 to 49 served as donors.

This clone is judged medium-sized. Its matching antigen is unknown. Notes on the study in general: Clonotype sharing among the donors was expected to vary with sequencing depth. Limitation of the genetic and exposure-history diversity represented came from the few donors.

Only in-frame clones appear in the TCRdb table, and some are missing; sequencing was by immunoSEQ multiplex PCR. The sample consists of around 95,000 clones, around half of them appearing once. The junction had 5 bases not matched to a gene; V was cut back by 5 bases and J by 5 bases. There are 12 residues in the CDR3. The germline V gene has CDR1 SQVTM and CDR2 ANQGSEA. The V and J genes are TRBV29-1 and TRBJ1-2; TRBD1 matches 7 bases. Sequenced material: PBMCs. The origin of this receptor is a woman aged 35 to 49 in good health. Some clones in this sample may be carry-over from other donors' samples. DNA of the CDR3: TGCAGCGTTTCCGGGACAGATTATGGCTACACCTTC. Residues: CSVSGTDYGYTF.